This record looks at one T cell receptor beta chain sequence and its context. Its ends do not fully match the called genes, so a read error is possible. The source of the blood RNA was unsorted whole blood, and germline DNA was extracted as well. Those patients suffered from chronic HBV infection and were treatment-naive. This entry belongs to a study of tumor-infiltrating lymphocytes in primary liver carcinoma. The template, approximately 500 ng total RNA, yielded TCR beta cDNA made with a constant-region primer. Investigators got TCR beta libraries out of three nested multiplex PCR rounds, done with slightly modified ARM-PCR. TCRdb reanalysed the multiplex PCR reads using MiXCR and keeps one entry per CDR3 protein. Among some 200,000 distinct CDR3 sequences listed, less than 65% were seen once. The sequenced material came from peripheral blood. The sequence was collected from a woman aged 55-69 years with primary liver carcinoma and hepatitis B virus infection.

The CDR3 nucleotides read TGTGCCAACAGCTTAGAAAGATGGGGACCGGGACGGACTTACGAGCAGTACTTC. It yields the protein CANSLERWGPGRTYEQYF. V is TRBV11-3 and J is TRBJ2-7; D is possibly TRBD1 or TRBD2 (5 bases each). The CDR3 is made up of 18 amino acids. Per germline, CDR1 SGHNT and CDR2 YENEEA.